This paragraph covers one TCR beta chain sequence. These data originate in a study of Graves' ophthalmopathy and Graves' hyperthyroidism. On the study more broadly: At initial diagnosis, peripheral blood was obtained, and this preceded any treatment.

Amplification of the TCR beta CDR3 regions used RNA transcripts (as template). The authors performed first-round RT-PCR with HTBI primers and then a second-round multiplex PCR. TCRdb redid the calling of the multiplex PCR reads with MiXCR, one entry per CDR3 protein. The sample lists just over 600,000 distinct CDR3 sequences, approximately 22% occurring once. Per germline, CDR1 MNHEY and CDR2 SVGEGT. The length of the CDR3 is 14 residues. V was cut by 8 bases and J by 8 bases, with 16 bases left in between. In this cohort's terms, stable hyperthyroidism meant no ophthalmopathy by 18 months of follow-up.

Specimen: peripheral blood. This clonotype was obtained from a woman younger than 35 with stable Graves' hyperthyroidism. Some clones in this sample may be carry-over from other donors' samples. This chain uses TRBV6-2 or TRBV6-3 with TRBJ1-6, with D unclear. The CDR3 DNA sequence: TGTGCCAGCTGTTCCGGACGTGGGGATTCACCCCTCCACTTT. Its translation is CASCSGRGDSPLHF.